Described below is a single T cell receptor beta chain sequence and its context. These data come from a study of blood T cell repertoires in COVID-19. Assay: immunoSEQ multiplex PCR; the TCRdb copy retains only in-frame clones and omits some. This sample has about 99,000 clones, with 60% to 85% found just once. Sample: peripheral blood. This TCR derives from a woman older than 75 with active or convalescent COVID-19.

The CDR3 protein is CASSIGRGYGYTF. Here the CDR3 DNA reads TGTGCCAGCAGCATCGGGAGGGGCTATGGCTACACCTTC. The chain couples TRBV12-3 or TRBV12-4 to TRBJ1-2; a possible D gene is TRBD1 (5 bases). Trimming removed 6 bases at V and 4 bases at J, with 12 bases between. The CDR3 runs to 13 residues.